A single TCR beta chain is shown here with its context. This sample is part of a study of CD4 and CD8 cells across lung adenocarcinoma regions. TCRdb processed the PCR reads anew with MiXCR; each CDR3 protein has one entry. This sample yields roughly 13,000 distinct CDR3 sequences, of which 35% to 55% are seen a single time; 15% to 20% belongs to the top ten. Localized lung adenocarcinoma, a non-small cell lung cancer, affected the donors. The V gene's germline CDR1 is MNHNS and CDR2 SASEGT. Trimming cost V 4 bases and J 2 bases, with 16 bases left between them. The CDR3 consists of 16 residues. The chain uses TRBV6-1 and TRBJ2-3, with D perhaps matching TRBD1 (6 bases). This TCR derives from a male donor with lung adenocarcinoma. The CD4 and CD8 labels of this study may be unreliable. The specimen sequenced was CD4+ T cells from the center of a lung tumor. CDR3 coding DNA: TGTGCCAGCAGTGTCCCCAGTCAGGGGTTCACAGATACGCAGTATTTT. As protein: CASSVPSQGFTDTQYF.